This T cell receptor beta chain was observed in a study of untreated major depressive disorder. Clones were sequenced by immunoSEQ multiplex PCR, and TCRdb holds only the in-frame ones, with some missing. The sample lists 20,000 or so clones, more than 85% occurring once. V lost 6 bases and J lost 5; bases outside the gene matches: 11. In germline, CDR1 is SGHNT, CDR2 YYREEE (reference sequence). The CDR3 spans 15 residues. Patients scored at least 18 on the Hamilton Depression Scale with DSM-IV major depression. Typically roughly 95% of enriched cells were CD4+. Turning to this clone: The antigen remains unidentified.

Notes on the study in general: Depressed patients' CD4+ T cells carried increased TRBV05-01 (Vbeta 5.1) usage versus control CD4+ T cells. Sequencing comparisons covered only three preselected Vbeta families.

The chain links TRBV5-4 to TRBJ2-5; 9 bases map to TRBD2. The sequenced material came from CD4+ T cells from PBMCs. This sequence was found in a woman in her forties with major depressive disorder. CDR3 protein: CASIRRGGREETQYF. The CDR3 bases are TGTGCCAGCATCCGGAGGGGCGGGAGGGAGGAGACCCAGTACTTC.